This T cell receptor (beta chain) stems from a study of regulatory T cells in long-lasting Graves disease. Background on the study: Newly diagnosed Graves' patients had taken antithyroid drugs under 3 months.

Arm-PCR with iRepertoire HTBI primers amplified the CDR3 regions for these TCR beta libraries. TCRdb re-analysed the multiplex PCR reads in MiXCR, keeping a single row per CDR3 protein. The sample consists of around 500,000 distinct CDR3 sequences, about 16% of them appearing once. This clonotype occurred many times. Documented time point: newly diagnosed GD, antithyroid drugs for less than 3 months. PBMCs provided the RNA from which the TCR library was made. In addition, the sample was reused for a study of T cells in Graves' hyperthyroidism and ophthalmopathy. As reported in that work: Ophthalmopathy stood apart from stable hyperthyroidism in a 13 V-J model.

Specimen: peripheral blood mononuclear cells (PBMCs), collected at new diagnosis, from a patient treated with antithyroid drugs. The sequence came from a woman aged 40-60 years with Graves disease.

The CDR3 sequence: CASSLPGQIYEQYF. The CDR3 DNA sequence: TGTGCCAGCAGCTTGCCAGGACAGATCTACGAGCAGTACTTC. This chain links TRBV5-4 with TRBJ2-7; a possible D gene is TRBD1 (6 bases). The V and J ends lost 1 base and 3 bases respectively, with 11 bases between them. Germline CDR1 SGHNT, CDR2 YYREEE (reference sequence). The CDR3 runs to 14 residues.